The next 8 T cell receptor beta chains were all read from a single sample in a study of CXCR3-negative and CXCR3-positive naive CD8 T cells. Whole-study results and caveats: Naive cells with CXCR3 showed TRB CDR3s that were more hydrophobic than those in CXCR3-negative naive cells.

TRB cDNA libraries were made by UMI-labeled 5' RACE. TCRdb re-called the 5' RACE reads; every CDR3 protein appears as one record, without DNA. This table lists 150,000 to 180,000 distinct CDR3 sequences. Their antigens remain unidentified. The material sequenced was naive CXCR3+ CD8+ T cells from blood. Regarding subset: CD45RO-CCR7+CD27+CD95- naive CD8+ T cells expressing CXCR3 (TNR3+). These receptors were collected from a human donor in good health. Some clones in this sample may be carry-over from other donors' samples.

This CDR3 is CSATGVGWGNQPQHF. The chain has TRBV20-1 and TRBJ1-5; TCRdb designates TRBD1, a call that cannot be tested without DNA. Germline-derived CDR1 and CDR2 are DFQATT and SNEGSKA (reference sequence). The CDR3 loop spans 15 amino acids.

The J gene is TRBJ2-7, the V gene TRBV2; TCRdb outputs TRBD2, but without DNA this stays unchecked. Germline loops: CDR1 SNHLY, CDR2 FYNNEI. The CDR3 covers 14 residues. CDR3 sequence: CASRAGLTGHEQYF.

This chain uses TRBV12-3 or TRBV12-4 with TRBJ2-5. The CDR3 consists of 13 residues. CDR3: CASTEAGEETQYF.

The CDR3 loop is CASKPGQGSDNEQFF. This sequence joins TRBV2 and TRBJ2-1; TCRdb indicates TRBD1, and absent DNA this call remains unverified. The germline V gene has CDR1 SNHLY and CDR2 FYNNEI. This CDR3 contains 15 residues.

V and J are TRBV5-1 and TRBJ2-7. This CDR3 spans 13 amino acids. Germline CDR1 and CDR2: SGHRS and YFSETQ. CDR3 in amino acids: CASSWTSSDEQYF.

The CDR3 region is CASSWGQGSSYEQYF. This chain links TRBV7-6 with TRBJ2-7; TCRdb's D call, TRBD1, is unchecked because there is no DNA. Germline V gene sequence: CDR1 SGHVS, CDR2 FNYEAQ. The CDR3 totals 15 residues.

CDR3 sequence: CASSQDHGYEQYF. The chain recombines TRBV4-2 with TRBJ2-7. CDR3 length: 13 residues. Germline CDR1 reads LGHNA; CDR2 reads YNFKEQ.

The CDR3 protein is CASSLLSREVPRGSPLHF. The chain couples TRBV7-9 to TRBJ1-6. The CDR3 contains 18 residues. Germline V gene lookup returns CDR1 SEHNR and CDR2 FQNEAQ (reference sequence).